This entry lists 11 T cell receptor beta chains sequenced from one sample in a study of blood T cell repertoires in COVID-19. Measured with immunoSEQ multiplex PCR; TCRdb has only the in-frame clones, and not every one. The sample carries around 290,000 clones, 80% to 95% recorded once. Sequencing used PBMCs or T cells enriched from blood (not recorded which). The receptors stem from a woman between 25 and 40 years old who had recovered from COVID-19.

The CDR3 nucleotides are TGTGCCAGCAGCTTGGTGGGGCGGGGGAACTACGAGCAGTACTTC. This sequence encodes CASSLVGRGNYEQYF. V is TRBV5-4 and J is TRBJ2-7; TRBD2 matches at 7 bases. The CDR3 spans 15 residues. Germline V gene sequence: CDR1 SGHNT, CDR2 YYREEE (reference sequence). The ends lost 0 bases at V and 3 bases at J; junction bases unmatched: 6. The full variable domain, completed using reference TRBV5-4 and TRBJ2-7, is ETGVTQSPTHLIKTRGQQVTLRCSSQSGHNTVSWYQQALGQGPQFIFQYYREEENGRGNFPPRFSGLQFPNYSSELNVNALELDDSALYLCASSLVGRGNYEQYFGPGTRLTVT.

This sequence joins TRBV6-5 and TRBJ2-1, with 7 positions matching TRBD1. The CDR3 covers 14 residues. Losses at the gene ends were 5 bases for V and 5 bases for J; bases not matched to a gene: 6. The germline gives CDR1 MNHEY, CDR2 SVGAGI. The CDR3 DNA follows: TGTGCCAGCAGTCGGGGACAGACCAACAATGAGCAGTTCTTC. It specifies CASSRGQTNNEQFF.

Here the CDR3 DNA reads TGTGCCAGTCGGGGACTAGCGGGCCAAGAGACCCAGTACTTC. It specifies CASRGLAGQETQYF. This chain uses TRBV19 with TRBJ2-5; TRBD2 agrees at 12 bases. Germline CDR1 reads LNHDA; CDR2 reads SQIVND (reference sequence). V was pared by 8 bases and J by 1 base, with 2 bases of the junction left unmatched. This CDR3 has 14 amino acids.

The chain joins TRBV11-2 to TRBJ1-4, with a weak D call TRBD1 (5 bases). V shed 5 bases and J shed 5 bases, with 9 bases lying between them. Germline CDR1 and CDR2: SGHAT and FQNNGV. CDR3 length: 13 amino acids. The CDR3 sequence is CASSPGVNEKLFF. DNA for the CDR3: TGTGCCAGCAGCCCGGGGGTGAATGAAAAACTGTTTTTT. The full variable domain, in which reference TRBV11-2 and TRBJ1-4 provide the parts outside the CDR3, is EAGVAQSPRYKIIEKRQSVAFWCNPISGHATLYWYQQILGQGPKLLIQFQNNGVVDDSQLPKDRFSAERLKGVDSTLKIQPAKLEDSAVYLCASSPGVNEKLFFGSGTQLSVL.

This clone was detected once. The chain joins TRBV7-3 to TRBJ2-3; 10 nucleotides align to TRBD2. CDR1 and CDR2 from the germline V gene are SGHTA and FQGTGA. This CDR3 comprises 16 residues. The V gene end was trimmed by 6 bases and the J gene end by 6 bases; junction bases not matched to a gene: 12. For the CDR3, the DNA is TGTGCCAGCAGTCCTTCTAGCGGGAGTCTCCTCGATACGCAGTATTTT. It encodes CASSPSSGSLLDTQYF.

A remark on this clone: The same CDR3 arises from other DNA sequences in this sample as well. The rearrangement links TRBV6-5 to TRBJ2-3, with TRBD1 identical over 11 bases. CDR1 MNHEY and CDR2 SVGAGI come from the germline V gene. The CDR3 has 13 residues. Unmatched junction bases numbered 2, after V lost 6 bases and J lost 6 bases. The CDR3 reads CASRGTGGDTQYF. DNA for the CDR3: TGTGCCAGCAGGGGGACAGGGGGGGATACGCAGTATTTT.

The J gene is TRBJ1-5, the V gene TRBV12-3 or TRBV12-4; perhaps TRBD1 as D (6 bases). V shed 8 bases and J shed 7 bases, with 15 bases lying between them. The CDR3 is made up of 13 amino acids. The CDR3, as DNA: TGTGCCAGCGAGAAAGTAAGGGGGCAGCCCCAGCATTTT. It translates to CASEKVRGQPQHF.

V is TRBV5-1 and J is TRBJ2-3, with TRBD2 matching over 10 bases. The CDR3 runs to 16 residues. V lost 4 bases to trimming and J lost 4 bases; unmatched junction nucleotides: 9. The germline V gene has CDR1 SGHRS and CDR2 YFSETQ. The CDR3 region is CASSPQGSGRSDTQYF. In nucleotides, the CDR3 is TGCGCCAGCAGCCCGCAGGGTAGCGGGAGGTCAGATACGCAGTATTTT.

This chain links TRBV2 with TRBJ2-2; 10 bases line up with TRBD2. Germline trimming cut 7 bases from V and 2 bases from J; bases unmatched to any gene: 16. The germline V gene has CDR1 SNHLY and CDR2 FYNNEI. The CDR3 has 19 residues. CDR3 DNA: TGTGCCAGCAACCAGGGACTAGCGCTCGCCAGCCCAAACACCGGGGAGCTGTTTTTT. This encodes CASNQGLALASPNTGELFF.

This chain uses TRBV2 with TRBJ1-5; D may be TRBD1 (6 bases). The germline gives CDR1 SNHLY, CDR2 FYNNEI. The CDR3 is 13 amino acids. Trimming stripped 9 bases from V and 4 bases from J, with 13 bases between. This chain's CDR3 is CARGRTANQPQHF. The CDR3 DNA is TGTGCCAGGGGAAGGACAGCAAATCAGCCCCAGCATTTT.

This chain uses TRBV28 with TRBJ1-2; 9 bases are shared with TRBD1. The CDR3 totals 13 residues. Germline lookup yields CDR1 MDHEN and CDR2 SYDVKM. The CDR3 loop is CAGGGQGSYGYTF. The DNA of the CDR3 is TGTGCAGGGGGGGGACAGGGATCTTATGGCTACACCTTC.